The rows below give T cell receptor beta chains drawn from one sample of a study of T cell changes during pregnancy in multiple sclerosis. Only in-frame clones appear in the TCRdb table, and some are missing; sequencing was by immunoSEQ multiplex PCR. The sample holds 40,000 or so clones; 75% to 95% are singletons and the top ten take 9.5% to 13%. The specimen comprised CD8+ T cells from peripheral blood mononuclear cells, sampled after pregnancy. The origin of the receptors is a female donor with multiple sclerosis, enrolled in a pregnancy study. Both conserved end residues are part of each CDR3. The order of the fields is J gene, D gene, V gene, clone size, CDR3 DNA, CDR3 protein. The D gene is left open where the match is weak. Clone size appears in some rows only: once, few, many, or a class for an expanded clone.

TRBJ1-2,NA,TRBV30,NA,TGTGCCTGGACCCCCGGAGCTCCATATGGCTACACCTTC,CAWTPGAPYGYTF
TRBJ2-7,TRBD1,TRBV2,once,TGTGCCAGCAGTGATCCGGGACAGACCTACGAGCAGTACTTC,CASSDPGQTYEQYF
TRBJ2-3,NA,TRBV29-1,NA,TGCAGCGACACTACCGGGAGACCAGATACGCAGTATTTT,CSDTTGRPDTQYF
TRBJ2-7,TRBD1,TRBV7-9,NA,TGTGCCAGCAGCCTAAGCTGGGACAGGATCTACGAGCAGTACTTC,CASSLSWDRIYEQYF
TRBJ2-3,TRBD1,TRBV27,once,TGTGCCAGCAGTCCCGGACCCCTCCCAGGGGGCGCCCGGGCAGATACGCAGTATTTT,CASSPGPLPGGARADTQYF
TRBJ2-7,TRBD2,TRBV6-1,NA,TGTGCCAGCACCGAAGGTGCGGGAGGATACGAGCAGTACTTC,CASTEGAGGYEQYF
TRBJ1-3,NA,TRBV6-1,few,TGTGCCAGCAGTGAATCGCGGGGAGATTGGGGAAACACCATATATTTT,CASSESRGDWGNTIYF
TRBJ2-1,TRBD1,TRBV19,NA,TGTGCCAGTAGTATGGTAGGGACAGGGGGTTACGATGAGCAGTTCTTC,CASSMVGTGGYDEQFF
TRBJ1-2,TRBD1,TRBV6-6,NA,TGTGCCAGCAGTGGAGACAGGGTAAATGGCTACACCTTC,CASSGDRVNGYTF
TRBJ1-1,NA,TRBV28,NA,TGTGCCAGCAGTTTAGAGGGGGGGACTGAAGCTTTCTTT,CASSLEGGTEAFF
TRBJ2-1,TRBD2,TRBV6-6,NA,TGTGCCAGCAGCCACGGACTAGCGGGGGGCTACAATGAGCAGTTCTTC,CASSHGLAGGYNEQFF
TRBJ1-2,NA,TRBV9,NA,TGTGCCAGCAGCGTACGGGCGGGGAACTATGGCTACACCTTC,CASSVRAGNYGYTF
TRBJ2-5,NA,TRBV13,NA,TGTGCCAGCAGAAACAGGGGAGGTGGAGTATTAGAGACCCAGTACTTC,CASRNRGGGVLETQYF
TRBJ1-1,TRBD1,TRBV2,NA,TGTGCCAGCAGTGGGGCAGGGGGGCGGACTGAAGCTTTCTTT,CASSGAGGRTEAFF
TRBJ2-7,TRBD2,TRBV13,NA,TGTGCCAGCAGCCCCGGGAGGGCCTACGAGCAGTACTTC,CASSPGRAYEQYF
TRBJ2-3,TRBD1,TRBV9,NA,TGTGCCAGCAGTATGACAGGGGTGCGGTCGACAGATACGCAGTATTTT,CASSMTGVRSTDTQYF
TRBJ1-3,TRBD1,TRBV6-1,NA,TGTGCCAGCAGCGGACAGGGGGCCGTCGGAAACACCATATATTTT,CASSGQGAVGNTIYF
TRBJ2-1,TRBD2,TRBV6-5,NA,TGTGCCAGCAGTTCCGCTAGCGGGAGGTGGAATGAGCAGTTCTTC,CASSSASGRWNEQFF
TRBJ2-1,TRBD1,TRBV5-8,NA,TGTGCCAGCAGCCGGGTGGGACAGCAGTACAATGAGCAGTTCTTC,CASSRVGQQYNEQFF
TRBJ2-3,NA,TRBV6-5,NA,TGTGCCAGCAGTTACTCCCAGGGTAGCACAGATACGCAGTATTTT,CASSYSQGSTDTQYF
TRBJ2-7,NA,TRBV6-6,NA,TGTGCCAGCACCCTCGGTCCCCTCTACGAGCAGTACTTC,CASTLGPLYEQYF
TRBJ2-7,TRBD1,TRBV15,NA,TGTGCCACCAGTATGGTGGACAGGGACTACGAGCAGTACTTC,CATSMVDRDYEQYF
TRBJ1-2,TRBD1,TRBV29-1,NA,TGCAGCGTACTTCCGGGACAGGGAGTTGACTACACCTTC,CSVLPGQGVDYTF
TRBJ2-7,NA,TRBV6-6,NA,TGTGCCAGCAGTTACTCCCTTACCTACGAGCAGTACTTC,CASSYSLTYEQYF
TRBJ2-2,TRBD1,TRBV4-1,NA,TGCGCCAGCAGCTACTCCGGGACAGGGCTCACCGGGGAGCTGTTTTTT,CASSYSGTGLTGELFF
TRBJ2-2,NA,TRBV19,once,TGTGCCAGTAGCCATCCAGGTTCGAACACCGGGGAGCTGTTTTTT,CASSHPGSNTGELFF
TRBJ2-1,NA,TRBV10-1,few,TGCGCCAGCAGCGAAAACAGGGAAAATGAGCAGTTCTTC,CASSENRENEQFF
TRBJ1-5,NA,TRBV11-2,NA,TGTGCCAGCAGCTATCCAGGACAACCCCAGCATTTT,CASSYPGQPQHF
TRBJ1-5,NA,TRBV27,NA,TGTGCCAGCGCTGCCGATACAGGAAGCAATCAGCCCCAGCATTTT,CASAADTGSNQPQHF
TRBJ1-1,NA,TRBV2,NA,TGTGCCAGCAGTGAATGGCAGGCTAAAATGAACACTGAAGCTTTCTTT,CASSEWQAKMNTEAFF
TRBJ2-3,NA,TRBV29-1,NA,TGCAGCGTTGAAAGGAGGCTTTCCAAAGATACGCAGTATTTT,CSVERRLSKDTQYF
TRBJ2-5,NA,TRBV6-6,NA,TGTGCCAGCAGTTACTCCCCCACGGGGTGGGAGACCCAGTACTTC,CASSYSPTGWETQYF
TRBJ2-1,TRBD2,TRBV7-7,NA,TGTGCCAGCAGCTTGAGCCTAGCGGGAGAAAATGAGCAGTTCTTC,CASSLSLAGENEQFF
TRBJ2-1,TRBD2,TRBV5-5,NA,TGTGCCAGCAGCTTGGATTGGGGGGGTCAGGAGCAGTTCTTC,CASSLDWGGQEQFF
TRBJ2-3,NA,TRBV5-1,NA,TGCGCCAGCAGCTACGGACAGTCGAGCACAGATACGCAGTATTTT,CASSYGQSSTDTQYF
TRBJ2-7,TRBD2,TRBV4-2,NA,TGTGCCAGCAGCCAAGCGCTGGCCTCATTTCAAGCGGGAGTCCACGAGCAGTACTTC,CASSQALASFQAGVHEQYF
TRBJ1-5,TRBD1,TRBV4-1,NA,TGCGCCAGCAGCCAGTCTGACAGGGGACGTAATCAGCCCCAGCATTTT,CASSQSDRGRNQPQHF
TRBJ1-3,TRBD1,TRBV10-2,NA,TGCGCCAGCAGTACAGGGGGCCACTCTGGAAACACCATATATTTT,CASSTGGHSGNTIYF
TRBJ1-6,NA,TRBV4-2,once,TGTGCCAGCAGCCAAGTACCGCTGGACAGCGATAATTCACCCCTCCACTTT,CASSQVPLDSDNSPLHF
TRBJ1-4,TRBD1,TRBV11-1,few,TGTGCCAGCAGCTTGGACCCGGGACAGCCGAATGAAAAACTGTTTTTT,CASSLDPGQPNEKLFF
TRBJ2-1,NA,TRBV5-1,NA,TGCGCCAGCAGCTTGGTTATTGAGGATGAGCAGTTCTTC,CASSLVIEDEQFF
TRBJ1-2,NA,TRBV27,NA,TGTGCCAGCAGTTTGAGTCGCGGGGGAGGGGGGGGCTACACCTTC,CASSLSRGGGGGYTF
TRBJ2-7,NA,TRBV4-1,NA,TGCGCCAGCAGCCAAGATAGCAGGGCAAACTACGAGCAGTACTTC,CASSQDSRANYEQYF
TRBJ1-4,TRBD1,TRBV18,NA,TGTGCCAGCTCACCACCGAAGAAGACAGGGGGGACGGAACTGTTTTTT,CASSPPKKTGGTELFF
TRBJ2-7,NA,TRBV11-2,NA,TGTGCCAGCAGCTTAGATTCTATGATTCCATACGAGCAGTACTTC,CASSLDSMIPYEQYF
TRBJ2-2,NA,TRBV13,NA,TGTGCCAGCAGCTTGGAGGGGACGGGCACCGGGGAGCTGTTTTTT,CASSLEGTGTGELFF
TRBJ2-7,TRBD2,TRBV9,once,TGTGCCAGCACTGGGGGGGAAAGCTCCTACGAGCAGTACTTC,CASTGGESSYEQYF
TRBJ2-5,NA,TRBV7-9,NA,TGTGCCAGCAGCACCGCGGAACAAGAGACCCAGTACTTC,CASSTAEQETQYF